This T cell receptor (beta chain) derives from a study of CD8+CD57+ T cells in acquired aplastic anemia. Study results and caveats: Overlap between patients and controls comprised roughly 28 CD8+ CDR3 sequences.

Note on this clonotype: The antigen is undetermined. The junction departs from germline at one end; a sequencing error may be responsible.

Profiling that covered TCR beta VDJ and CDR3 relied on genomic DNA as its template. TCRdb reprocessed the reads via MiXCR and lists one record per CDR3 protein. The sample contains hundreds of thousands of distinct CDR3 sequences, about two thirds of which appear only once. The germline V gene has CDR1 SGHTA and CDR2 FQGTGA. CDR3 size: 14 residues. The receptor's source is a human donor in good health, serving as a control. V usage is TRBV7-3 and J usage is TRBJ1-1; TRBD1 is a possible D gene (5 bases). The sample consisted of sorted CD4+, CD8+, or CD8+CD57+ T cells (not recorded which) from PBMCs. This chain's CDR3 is CASSLTGANTEALF. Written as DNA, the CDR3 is TGTGCCAGCAGCTTAACAGGGGCGAACACTGAAGCTCTCTTT.